Listed below are T cell receptor beta chains from one sample, sequenced in a study of OX40 agonist ivuxolimab in advanced cancers. Generated by immunoSEQ multiplex PCR, the TCRdb table keeps only in-frame clones and is missing some. Here the sample spans around 69,000 clones, roughly 87% being singletons. The material was CD4+ or CD8+ T cells sorted from blood, obtained in a trial of the OX40 agonist ivuxolimab. These TCRs come from an adult with an advanced solid tumor such as melanoma, head and neck, liver or kidney cancer. The CDR3 runs from the conserved cysteine through the conserved F or W. Fields, in order: CDR3 DNA, CDR3 protein, clone size, J gene, V gene, D gene, CDR3 length. A D gene is named only where the DNA matches it firmly. Clone size is not always given. Where it is, it says once, few, many or a class for expanded clones.

CDR3nt: TGCGCCAGCAGCTTGGCAGGGGAAACATACGAGCAGTACTTC; CDR3aa: CASSLAGETYEQYF; abundance: NA; j_gene: TRBJ2-7; v_gene: TRBV5-1; d_gene: NA; len: 14
CDR3nt: TGCGCCAGCAGCCAACCCTTACAGGGGCCTGAAGCTTTCTTT; CDR3aa: CASSQPLQGPEAFF; abundance: NA; j_gene: TRBJ1-1; v_gene: TRBV4-1; d_gene: TRBD1; len: 14
CDR3nt: TGTGCCTGGAGTTCCCCGGGGGAGGTCAGTGGGACAGATACGCAGTATTTT; CDR3aa: CAWSSPGEVSGTDTQYF; abundance: NA; j_gene: TRBJ2-3; v_gene: TRBV30; d_gene: NA; len: 17
CDR3nt: TGTGCCAGCAGTGAAGATAGCGGGGCGGGGGAGACCCAGTACTTC; CDR3aa: CASSEDSGAGETQYF; abundance: NA; j_gene: TRBJ2-5; v_gene: TRBV2; d_gene: TRBD2; len: 15
CDR3nt: TGTGCCAGCAGCGACTCGGGACAGGGTGTTAACTATGGCTACACCTTC; CDR3aa: CASSDSGQGVNYGYTF; abundance: NA; j_gene: TRBJ1-2; v_gene: TRBV5-4; d_gene: TRBD1; len: 16
CDR3nt: TGTGCCAGCATATACAGGGGGCGAAGTAAAACTGAAGCTTTCTTT; CDR3aa: CASIYRGRSKTEAFF; abundance: few; j_gene: TRBJ1-1; v_gene: TRBV2; d_gene: TRBD1; len: 15
CDR3nt: TGTGCCAGCAGCTTTGGGAGGACCCAGTACTTC; CDR3aa: CASSFGRTQYF; abundance: NA; j_gene: TRBJ2-5; v_gene: TRBV21-1; d_gene: NA; len: 11
CDR3nt: TGTGCCAGTAGTATCCGCAGCTGGACAGGGAGGAACACTGAAGCTTTCTTT; CDR3aa: CASSIRSWTGRNTEAFF; abundance: NA; j_gene: TRBJ1-1; v_gene: TRBV19; d_gene: TRBD1; len: 17
CDR3nt: TGTGCCAGCAGTTACTCGAGTGTAGGGGGAGGTTCACCCCTCCACTTT; CDR3aa: CASSYSSVGGGSPLHF; abundance: once; j_gene: TRBJ1-6; v_gene: TRBV6-5; d_gene: NA; len: 16
CDR3nt: TGCAGTGCAGAGACAGGGGCTGAAGCTTTCTTT; CDR3aa: CSAETGAEAFF; abundance: medium-sized; j_gene: TRBJ1-1; v_gene: TRBV20-1; d_gene: TRBD1; len: 11
CDR3nt: TGTGCCAGTAGTATAATCGGTTCAGATACGCAGTATTTT; CDR3aa: CASSIIGSDTQYF; abundance: NA; j_gene: TRBJ2-3; v_gene: TRBV19; d_gene: NA; len: 13
CDR3nt: TGTGCCAGCAGCTTAGCCGCGGCTAACTATGGCTACACCTTC; CDR3aa: CASSLAAANYGYTF; abundance: NA; j_gene: TRBJ1-2; v_gene: TRBV7-2; d_gene: NA; len: 14
CDR3nt: TGTGCCAGCAGTTACTCGATGCCAGGGCAGGGTCAGCCCCAGCATTTT; CDR3aa: CASSYSMPGQGQPQHF; abundance: NA; j_gene: TRBJ1-5; v_gene: TRBV6-5; d_gene: NA; len: 16
CDR3nt: TGTGCCAGCACCTCCTTAGGGGGGGGCACTGAAGCTTTCTTT; CDR3aa: CASTSLGGGTEAFF; abundance: NA; j_gene: TRBJ1-1; v_gene: TRBV5-6; d_gene: NA; len: 14
CDR3nt: TGTGCCAGCAGTTACTGGGGGGCTGTTGAAGCTTTCTTT; CDR3aa: CASSYWGAVEAFF; abundance: NA; j_gene: TRBJ1-1; v_gene: TRBV6-6; d_gene: NA; len: 13
CDR3nt: TGTGCCAGCAGTGTTGGTTGGAGGGACGTAGAGACCCAGTACTTC; CDR3aa: CASSVGWRDVETQYF; abundance: few; j_gene: TRBJ2-5; v_gene: TRBV6-1; d_gene: NA; len: 15
CDR3nt: TGTGCCAGCAGGAGGGCACTAGCGGGGGGGCTAAATGAGCAGTTCTTC; CDR3aa: CASRRALAGGLNEQFF; abundance: few; j_gene: TRBJ2-1; v_gene: TRBV2; d_gene: TRBD2; len: 16
CDR3nt: TGTGCCAGCAGCTCGATGAGGGCCGGGACAGAGCTTTTTCAGGCGCAGTATTTT; CDR3aa: CASSSMRAGTELFQAQYF; abundance: NA; j_gene: TRBJ2-3; v_gene: TRBV7-2; d_gene: TRBD1; len: 18
CDR3nt: TGTGCCAGCAGTTCCGTGACAGAATACAATCAGCCCCAGCATTTT; CDR3aa: CASSSVTEYNQPQHF; abundance: NA; j_gene: TRBJ1-5; v_gene: TRBV27; d_gene: NA; len: 15